The rows below give T cell receptor beta chains drawn from one sample of a study of response to subunit inactivated influenza vaccine. TCRdb processed the RT-PCR reads anew with MiXCR; each CDR3 protein has one entry. Counted here are 500,000 to 550,000 distinct CDR3 sequences, 7.2% occurring once; the ten biggest clones make up around 14%. The input for sequencing was PBMCs from blood, taken roughly 24 months after vaccination. These TCRs come from a man aged 50-75 years who received an inactivated influenza vaccine. CDR3s include the opening cysteine and the closing phenylalanine or tryptophan. The D gene is left open where the match is weak. A row's size may be missing; if present it is once, few, many or a size class.

>few|TRBV10-3|.|TRBJ2-3
TGTGCCATCAGTGAAGGGAGGTATACGCAGTATTTT
CAISEGRYTQYF
>few|TRBV5-1|.|TRBJ2-3
TGCGCCAGCAGCTCGGAGATGGCAGATACGCAGTATTTT
CASSSEMADTQYF
>few|TRBV20-1|.|TRBJ2-3
TGCAGTGCGAAGGGCCGGGAAGATACGCAGTATTTT
CSAKGREDTQYF
>.|TRBV6-1|.|TRBJ2-4
TGTGCCAGCAGTGAAGCGTTCAGGGGTTGGGGAGCCAAAAACATTCAGTACTTC
CASSEAFRGWGAKNIQYF
>many|TRBV4-2|TRBD2|TRBJ2-2
TGTGCCAGCAGCCAAGATTCCCTAGCGGGGGGGTTCGGGGAGCTGTTTTTT
CASSQDSLAGGFGELFF
>.|TRBV12-3/TRBV12-4|TRBD1|TRBJ1-4
TGTGCCAGCAGGGCCAGGGGGCGCAACGAAAAACTGTTTTTT
CASRARGRNEKLFF
>many|TRBV6-2/TRBV6-3|TRBD1|TRBJ2-5
TGTGCCAGCAGTTTGGACAGGGTTCAAGAGACCCAGTACTTC
CASSLDRVQETQYF
>.|TRBV5-5|.|TRBJ2-2
TGTGCCAGCAGCTTGAGGCAGGGCGAGACCGGGGAGCTGTTTTTT
CASSLRQGETGELFF
>many|TRBV25-1|TRBD2|TRBJ2-1
TGTGCCAGCAGTGAATACGGGCGGGGGGTGCTCCTCAATGAGCAGTTCTTC
CASSEYGRGVLLNEQFF
>many|TRBV10-3|TRBD2|TRBJ2-2
TGTGCCACCCGGGGGGGCTCGAACACCGGGGAGCTGTTTTTT
CATRGGSNTGELFF
>.|TRBV7-8|TRBD1|TRBJ2-7
TGTGCCAGCAGCTTAAACAGGGGTGTGCACGAGCAGTACTTC
CASSLNRGVHEQYF
>.|TRBV20-1|.|TRBJ2-7
TGCAGTGCCACCCGGGGGTCCTACGAGCAGTACTTC
CSATRGSYEQYF
>few|TRBV20-1|.|TRBJ2-2
TGCAGTGCCGCCCCCAGGGGCGCGGCCGGGGAGCTGTTTTTT
CSAAPRGAAGELFF
>many|TRBV27|.|TRBJ2-5
TGTGCCAGCAGTTTATTTAGTGGGCAAGAGACCCAGTACTTC
CASSLFSGQETQYF
>.|TRBV5-6|TRBD1|TRBJ2-1
TGTGCCAGCACCCCGGGACAGGGTCTCGATGAGCAGTTCTTC
CASTPGQGLDEQFF
>few|TRBV7-2|TRBD2|TRBJ2-7
TGTGCCAGCAGCTTATACGGCGGGGGCTACGAGCAGTACTTC
CASSLYGGGYEQYF
>many|TRBV20-1|.|TRBJ1-5
TGCAGTGACATATGGTATTCGGGGTGCAATCAGCCCCAGCATTTT
CSDIWYSGCNQPQHF
>few|TRBV4-2|.|TRBJ1-6
TGTGCCAGCAGCCAACTACTAATTTCAGGGGCGAGCTCCTATAATTCACCCCTCCACTTT
CASSQLLISGASSYNSPLHF
>.|TRBV6-2/TRBV6-3|.|TRBJ2-2
TGTGCCAGCAGTTATTTAGTATCCGGACAGAAGAACACCGGGGAGCTGTTTTTT
CASSYLVSGQKNTGELFF
>many|TRBV12-3/TRBV12-4|.|TRBJ1-2
TGTGCCAGCAGTTTGGCAGGACAGAGTAACTATGGCTACACCTTC
CASSLAGQSNYGYTF
>.|TRBV5-1|TRBD1|TRBJ2-7
TGCGCCAGCAGCTTGTACCGGGACAGGGGGTCCGAGCAGTACTTC
CASSLYRDRGSEQYF
>few|TRBV4-1|.|TRBJ1-2
TGCGCCAGCAGCCATTTAGGGAACTATGGCTACACCTTC
CASSHLGNYGYTF
>many|TRBV25-1|.|TRBJ2-5
TGTGCCAGCAGTGAGAACAGTGTGAGAGAGACCCAGTACTTC
CASSENSVRETQYF
>few|TRBV29-1|.|TRBJ2-5
TGCAGCGTTGTCTGGACGAAAGAGACCCAGTACTTC
CSVVWTKETQYF
>.|TRBV6-1|TRBD2|TRBJ2-1
TGTGCCAGCCCCGAGGGGCGGGAGTCCCACTCTCTGAGGTTCTTC
CASPEGRESHSLRFF
>many|TRBV4-1|.|TRBJ1-1
TGCGCCAGCAGCCAAGTCCCGGTGGGGCCTGGGGAAGCTTTCTTT
CASSQVPVGPGEAFF
>many|TRBV27|.|TRBJ2-1
TGTGCCAGCAGTTTATCCTGGGGGGCGAATGAGCAGTTCTTC
CASSLSWGANEQFF
>few|TRBV9|.|TRBJ2-7
TGTGCCAGCAGCAACCCTCCCCGGCTCGAGCAGTACTTC
CASSNPPRLEQYF
>many|TRBV29-1|.|TRBJ1-1
TGCAGCGCTGTAGTTAGTTCAGGCACTGAAGCTTTCTTT
CSAVVSSGTEAFF
>many|TRBV7-9|.|TRBJ1-5
TGTGCCAGCAGCTTAAGCGGGTCGTCTCAGCCCCAGCATTTT
CASSLSGSSQPQHF
>.|TRBV7-2|TRBD2|TRBJ2-7
TGTGCCAGCAGCGAAGCGGGGACTCGATCTTACGAGCAGTACTTC
CASSEAGTRSYEQYF
>.|TRBV7-2|TRBD1|TRBJ2-5
TGTGCCAGCAGCCGCGGACAGGGGAGCCAAGAGACCCAGTACTTC
CASSRGQGSQETQYF
>few|TRBV5-1|TRBD2|TRBJ2-5
TGCGCCAGCAGCCAGGGACTAGCGTCGGGAGAGACCCAGTACTTC
CASSQGLASGETQYF
>.|TRBV21-1|.|TRBJ1-6
TGTGCCAGCAGCAAAGTTGGAGGACAGGGCTCACCCCTCCACTTT
CASSKVGGQGSPLHF
>few|TRBV28|.|TRBJ2-7
TGTGCCAGCAGACGACTAGTTTACGAGCAGTACTTC
CASRRLVYEQYF
>.|TRBV6-1|TRBD1|TRBJ2-5
TGTGCCAGCAGGCAGACAGGGGCTATATCCCAAGAGACCCAGTACTTC
CASRQTGAISQETQYF
>.|TRBV27|.|TRBJ1-1
TGTGCCAGCAGTTTATGGGGTCGGATGAACACTGAAGCTTTCTTT
CASSLWGRMNTEAFF
>few|TRBV10-3|.|TRBJ2-2
TGTGCCATCAGGATGGCCGAAGGAACCGGGGAGCTGTTTTTT
CAIRMAEGTGELFF
>few|TRBV6-5|TRBD2|TRBJ2-3
TGTGCCAGCAGTTACGGGTCGGGGGGGCCTCCAGATACGCAGTATTTT
CASSYGSGGPPDTQYF
>many|TRBV20-1|.|TRBJ2-7
TGCAGTGCTAGTTCGGTGAGCTCCTACGAGCAGTACTTC
CSASSVSSYEQYF
>few|TRBV10-3|.|TRBJ2-1
TGTGCCATCACCCGGGAAAATAGCGTTATGAATGAGCAGTTCTTC
CAITRENSVMNEQFF
>.|TRBV4-2|.|TRBJ1-5
TGTGCCAGCAGCGCACGTCTTGTGGCTTGGGATAGCAATCAGCCCCGGCATTTT
CASSARLVAWDSNQPRHF
>.|TRBV30|.|TRBJ2-4
TGTGCCTGGAACCCCAAGGGGGACATTCAGTACTTC
CAWNPKGDIQYF
>.|TRBV29-1|.|TRBJ1-2
TGCAGCGTTTTGAGCATCACCTATGGCTACACCTTC
CSVLSITYGYTF
>.|TRBV7-8|TRBD2|TRBJ2-2
TGTGCCAGCAGCCCAACCAGCGGGAGGGGAGGCACCGGGGAGCTGTTTTTT
CASSPTSGRGGTGELFF
>few|TRBV7-9|.|TRBJ2-3
TGTGCCAGCAGCTTAGACAGCGGGCGAGCAGATACGCAGTATTTT
CASSLDSGRADTQYF